The 27 T cell receptor beta chains below come from one sample, sequenced in a study of kidney transplant recipient with SARS-CoV-2 infection. One entry per CDR3 protein, called by TCRdb with MiXCR from the reads. Among some 220,000 distinct CDR3 sequences, 29% were seen once, and the ten largest hold roughly 7%. This material consisted of a blood sample, taken at baseline and around day 120 from a kidney transplant recipient. The receptors here all came from a young adult male patient who had COVID-19 and was a kidney transplant recipient. The T cells may partly be graft donor cells.

About this clonotype: A much larger clone differs by one base, so this may be a read error. CDR3 nucleotide sequence: TGTGCCAGCTCACCAGTAATACAGGCCGACGAGCAGTGCTTC. Translated, it gives CASSPVIQADEQCF. The gene calls are TRBV18 and TRBJ2-1; tentative D call: TRBD1 (5 bases). CDR1 KGHSH and CDR2 LQKENI come from the germline V gene. The CDR3 runs 14 residues.

This clonotype was observed many times. The V and J genes are TRBV6-5 and TRBJ2-7, with a tentative D call TRBD1 (6 bases). Germline V gene sequence: CDR1 MNHEY, CDR2 SVGAGI. The V gene lost 6 bases and the J gene lost 6 bases, with 15 bases spanning the gap. The CDR3 spans 13 residues. The DNA of the CDR3 is TGTGCCAGCAGCCTAACAGGGTCGGGCGAGCAGTACTTC. This codes for CASSLTGSGEQYF.

Regarding this clonotype: A much bigger clone sits one base away, suggesting this may be a read error. The chain recombines TRBV5-5 with TRBJ2-1, with 10 bases fitting TRBD2. Germline-derived CDR1 and CDR2 are SGHKS and YYEKEE (reference sequence). CDR3 length: 14 residues. Here the CDR3 DNA reads TGTGCCAGCAGACTAGCGGGGAACTACGATGAGCAGTTCTTC. Its translation is CASRLAGNYDEQFF.

About this clonotype: The germline gene is not matched at one end of the junction; a read error may be the cause. The chain recombines TRBV6-1 with TRBJ2-3; TRBD1 might be the D (5 bases). Germline V gene data show CDR1 as MNHNS and CDR2 as SASEGT. The CDR3 covers 15 residues. The CDR3 protein is CASSEEGARADTQCF. The DNA of the CDR3 is TGTGCCAGCAGTGAAGAAGGGGCACGGGCAGATACGCAGTGTTTT.

A note on this clonotype: Being one base from a much bigger clone, this may be a read error. The rearrangement uses TRBV20-1 and TRBJ2-1; D is unresolved. Between the trimmed V and J ends, which lost 3 bases and 9 bases, there was a span of 18 bases. This CDR3 comprises 14 residues. In germline, CDR1 is DFQATT, CDR2 SNEGSKA (reference sequence). The CDR3 region has the DNA TGCAGTGCTAGGGTAACGGAATCAACAATTGAGCAGTTCTTC. Amino acids: CSARVTESTIEQFF.

This clonotype was observed a few times. V usage is TRBV10-3 and J usage is TRBJ2-3; 9 bases line up with TRBD2. This CDR3 spans 14 amino acids. V shed 6 bases and J 2 bases; nucleotides not matched to a gene: 3. The germline V gene encodes CDR1 ENHRY and CDR2 SYGVKD. CDR3 coding DNA: TGTGCCATCAGCGCGGGGGGGATCACAGATACGCAGTATTTT. Residues: CAISAGGITDTQYF.

This clonotype occurred a few times. The CDR3 end shows no conserved phenylalanine or tryptophan, and so a read error is likely. The V call is TRBV20-1, the J call TRBJ1-6, with 7 bases fitting TRBD1. After removal of 1 base from V and 5 bases from J, the junction contained 11 bases not matched to a gene. Germline V gene sequence: CDR1 DFQATT, CDR2 SNEGSKA (reference sequence). The length of the CDR3 is 17 residues. CDR3 in amino acids: CSARGLTSGTDNSPLHS. The CDR3 DNA reads as TGCAGTGCTAGAGGTCTGACTTCCGGGACAGATAATTCACCCCTCCACTCT.

In its sample, this clonotype was seen many times. The chain links TRBV30 to TRBJ1-2; a possible D gene is TRBD1 (6 bases). The length of the CDR3 is 16 residues. From germline, CDR1 is GTSNPN and CDR2 SVGIG (reference sequence). The V gene lost 4 bases and the J gene lost 4 bases, with 22 bases spanning the gap. The CDR3 loop is CAWTDRRYRKTYGYTF. The DNA of the CDR3 is TGTGCCTGGACCGACAGGCGTTATAGAAAGACCTATGGCTACACCTTC. The variable domain in full, with the rest retrieved from reference TRBV30 and TRBJ1-2, is SQTIHQWPATLVQPVGSPLSLECTVEGTSNPNLYWYRQAAGRGLQLLFYSVGIGQISSEVPQNLSASRPQDRQFILSSKKLLLSDSGFYLCAWTDRRYRKTYGYTFGSGTRLTVV.

This clonotype showed up just a few times. One base away lies a much larger clone, so this may be a sequencing read error. The V call is TRBV27, the J call TRBJ1-5; no clear D. CDR3 length: 14 amino acids. CDR1 is MNHEY and CDR2 is SMNVEV in the germline V gene (reference sequence). V was trimmed by 1 base and J by 2 bases, leaving 6 bases between them. DNA of the CDR3: TGTGCCAGCAGTTTATTCGACGGCAATCAGCCCCAGCATTTT. Protein product: CASSLFDGNQPQHF.

This clonotype was counted ten times or more. The chain has TRBV4-3 and TRBJ1-1; D gene uncertain. The CDR3 consists of 16 residues. The V end was cut by 0 bases, the J end by 6 bases, with 17 bases between. Germline values: CDR1 LGHNA, CDR2 YSLEER. DNA for the CDR3: TGCGCCAGCAGCCAAGATCCCTCCCAGAAAAGGGCTGAAGCTTTCTTT. Translation: CASSQDPSQKRAEAFF.

This sequence joins TRBV27 and TRBJ2-3; a possible D gene is TRBD1 (6 bases). V lost 2 bases and J 5 bases, leaving 11 bases between the germline ends. The CDR3 consists of 14 residues. Germline values: CDR1 MNHEY, CDR2 SMNVEV (reference sequence). CDR3 sequence: CASSLRTEGDTQYF. The DNA for the CDR3 is TGTGCCAGCAGTTTACGGACAGAAGGAGATACGCAGTATTTT.

This clonotype was recorded many times. The chain uses TRBV21-1 and TRBJ1-5; TRBD1, the table's D call, lacks a check against the DNA. TRBV21-1 is described as a pseudogene. This CDR3 is built from 13 residues. CDR3 loop: CASSGGDNQPQHF. As DNA, the CDR3 is TGTGCCAGCTCAGGGGGAGATAATCAGCCCCAGCATTTT.

As regards this clonotype: A much larger clonotype is one base distant, so this may be a read error. CDR3 amino acids: CASGQAVGGEQYF. Written as DNA, the CDR3 is TGTGCCAGCGGCCAAGCAGTTGGGGGGGAGCAGTACTTC. The V call is TRBV3-2, the J call TRBJ2-7; the table's D call TRBD1 went unverified against the DNA. TRBV3-2 is an annotated pseudogene. The CDR3 runs 13 residues.

The rearrangement uses TRBV19 and TRBJ1-4; possible D gene TRBD1, 5 bases. The CDR3 contains 11 residues. Germline CDR1 and CDR2: LNHDA and SQIVND (reference sequence). Trimming removed 5 bases from V and 10 bases from J, with 8 bases in between. The CDR3 region is CASSGGGKLFF. The DNA of the CDR3 is TGTGCCAGTAGTGGGGGGGGAAAACTGTTTTTT.

This clonotype came up many times. The V and J genes are TRBV25-1 and TRBJ1-2, with D unclear. CDR1 is MGHDK, CDR2 SYGVNS, per germline. The V gene lost 5 bases and the J gene lost 4 bases, with 23 bases spanning the gap. This CDR3 is 17 amino acids long. The CDR3 here is CASSHRGELGKTYGYTF. As DNA, the CDR3 is TGTGCCAGCAGTCATCGAGGAGAACTGGGAAAGACCTATGGCTACACCTTC.

On this clonotype itself: A much larger clone sits a single nucleotide away, making a read error possible. The V call is TRBV30, the J call TRBJ2-1; 7 positions match TRBD1. The germline gives CDR1 GTSNPN, CDR2 SVGIG (reference sequence). CDR3 length: 14 amino acids. For the CDR3, the DNA is TGTGCCTGGGCGACAGGGCCGCCCTACAATGAGCAGCTCTTC. This encodes CAWATGPPYNEQLF.

This clonotype appeared many times. The V call is TRBV7-2, the J call TRBJ1-1; 7 bases align to TRBD1. The V segment lost 1 base and the J segment 5 bases; nucleotides outside the gene matches: 4. This CDR3 region has 14 residues. The germline gives CDR1 SGHTA, CDR2 FQGNSA. CDR3 in DNA: TGTGCCAGCAGCTTAGTGGCCAGGGGGACTGAAGCTTTCTTT. It codes for CASSLVARGTEAFF.

About this clonotype itself: In this CDR3 the conserved last residue, phenylalanine or tryptophan, is missing, so a read error is likely. The J gene is TRBJ2-7, the V gene TRBV20-1, with TRBD2 identical over 11 bases. V was clipped by 6 bases and J by 5 bases; unmatched bases: 12. The length of the CDR3 is 15 residues. The germline CDR1 and CDR2 sequences are DFQATT and SNEGSKA (reference sequence). CDR3 protein: CSARILAGGPHEQYS. The CDR3, as DNA: TGCAGTGCCAGAATTCTAGCGGGAGGCCCTCACGAGCAGTACTCC.

This clonotype was found many times. The chain is built from TRBV28 and TRBJ2-1; 9 nucleotides line up with TRBD1. The CDR3 runs 17 residues. Germline CDR1 MDHEN, CDR2 SYDVKM. V lost 2 bases to trimming and J lost 2 bases; unmatched junction nucleotides: 7. CDR3 coding DNA: TGTGCCAGCAGTTTAAGTGTCGGGACAGGGACCTACAATGAGCAGTTCTTC. Amino acids: CASSLSVGTGTYNEQFF. The entire variable domain, with the rest obtained from reference TRBV28 and TRBJ2-1, is as follows: DVKVTQSSRYLVKRTGEKVFLECVQDMDHENMFWYRQDPGLGLRLIYFSYDVKMKEKGDIPEGYSVSREKKERFSLILESASTNQTSMYLCASSLSVGTGTYNEQFFGPGTRLTVL.

There are a few counts of this clonotype. The rearrangement uses TRBV11-1 and TRBJ1-2, with D uncertain. Trimming took off 4 bases at V and 4 bases at J, with 22 bases between the two ends. From germline, CDR1 is SGHAT and CDR2 FQDESV (reference sequence). The CDR3 runs to 17 residues. The CDR3 DNA is TGTGCCAGCAGCTCAGTCCATAAGGCTGGAAAGACCTATGGCTACACCTTC. Residues: CASSSVHKAGKTYGYTF.

V and J are TRBV21-1 and TRBJ2-3; TRBD2 was called by the table and not checked on the DNA. TRBV21-1 is flagged as a pseudogene. There are 17 residues in the CDR3. Here the CDR3 reads CACSQTIATVMQDTQYF. The CDR3 DNA follows: TGTGCCTGCAGCCAGACTATAGCTACAGTCATGCAAGATACGCAGTATTTT.

The rearrangement uses TRBV3-1 and TRBJ2-2; D not certain. CDR1 LGHDT and CDR2 YNNKEL come from the germline V gene (reference sequence). Trimming shortened V by 5 bases and J by 5 bases, and 24 bases separated the two germline ends. The CDR3 consists of 18 residues. The CDR3 region is CASSAKCPISGLTGELFF. CDR3 DNA: TGTGCCAGCAGCGCAAAGTGTCCCATTTCAGGCTTGACCGGGGAGCTGTTTTTT.

On this clonotype itself: This sequence may be a read error, since a much larger clone differs from it by one base. This chain links TRBV19 with TRBJ1-2, with D tentatively TRBD1 (5 bases). CDR1 LNHDA and CDR2 SQIVND come from the germline V gene (reference sequence). The CDR3 sequence is 17 residues long. The V end was cut by 5 bases, the J end by 4 bases, with 23 bases between. The CDR3 region has the DNA TGTGCCAGTAGTTGCCACCGGACAAATCGAAAGACCTATGGCTACACCTTC. As protein: CASSCHRTNRKTYGYTF.

On this clonotype itself: One base away lies a much larger clone, so this may be a sequencing read error. The chain joins TRBV8-2 to TRBJ2-6; the table names TRBD1, a call not compared with the DNA. TRBV8-2 is a pseudogene locus. The CDR3 contains 17 residues. DNA of the CDR3: TGTGGCAATACGAACAGGATAACACAAAGTCGGGCCAACGTCCCGACTTTC. Protein product: CGNTNRITQSRANVPTF.

This clonotype was counted only a few times. The chain is built from TRBV10-2 and TRBJ2-4; D tentatively fits TRBD1 or TRBD2 (5 bases each). Deletions cut 7 bases from V and 0 bases from J, with 10 bases between. The CDR3 length is 14 residues. The germline V gene has CDR1 WSHSY and CDR2 SAAADI. In nucleotides, the CDR3 is TGCGCCAGCAACCATGGGGGAGCCAAAAACATTCAGTACTTC. Its protein is CASNHGGAKNIQYF.

Notes on this clonotype: A much bigger clone sits one base away, suggesting this may be a read error. The chain joins TRBV19 to TRBJ2-6, with D maybe TRBD1 (7 bases). Germline CDR1 LNHDA, CDR2 SQIVND (reference sequence). The CDR3 runs 17 residues. The CDR3 here is CAGRRGRGISGANVLTF. CDR3 nucleotides: TGTGCCGGTAGGAGGGGCAGGGGGATCTCTGGGGCCAACGTCCTGACTTTC.

The genes are TRBV20-1 and TRBJ2-1; unclear D gene. Germline-derived CDR1 and CDR2 are DFQATT and SNEGSKA (reference sequence). Trimming shortened V by 8 bases and J by 6 bases, and 17 bases separated the two germline ends. This CDR3 is built from 13 residues. CDR3 bases: TGCAGTTCTAACGACTCCCCAGGCAATGAGCAGTTCTTC. Protein sequence: CSSNDSPGNEQFF.